Presented here are 4 T cell receptor beta chains from one specimen sequenced in a study of control samples from healthy donors and cancer patients. Clones were read by immunoSEQ multiplex PCR, and TCRdb kept only the in-frame ones, dropping some. This sample has 80,000 or so clones, with roughly 92% found just once. The sample consisted of blood. These TCRs come from an older woman in good health.

V gene TRBV6-5 combines with J gene TRBJ2-4; D gene uncertain. Germline V lookup: CDR1 MNHEY, CDR2 SVGAGI. CDR3 size: 15 residues. Trimming stripped 5 bases from V and 4 bases from J, with 15 bases between. DNA of the CDR3: TGTGCCAGCAGTCCCGATGAACTGAGGAAAAACATTCAGTACTTC. The encoded protein is CASSPDELRKNIQYF.

The chain combines TRBV18 with TRBJ1-2; TRBD1 matches 7 bases. Germline CDR1 KGHSH, CDR2 LQKENI. The trim removed 4 bases at V and 8 bases at J, leaving 10 bases unmatched. This CDR3 has 14 residues. The CDR3: CASSHNRDSGGYTF. For the CDR3, the DNA is TGTGCCAGCTCACATAACCGGGACAGCGGGGGCTACACCTTC.

The rearrangement joins TRBV19 to TRBJ2-1; 7 bases match TRBD1. The CDR3 is 18 amino acids. Trimming removed 1 base from V and 4 bases from J; junction bases left unmatched: 13. The germline V gene encodes CDR1 LNHDA and CDR2 SQIVND (reference sequence). CDR3 region: CASSIGGRGQWTYNEQFF. CDR3 coding DNA: TGTGCCAGTAGTATAGGCGGTAGGGGACAGTGGACTTACAATGAGCAGTTCTTC.

This chain connects TRBV4-1 to TRBJ2-5, with 8 bases identical to TRBD2. CDR3 length equals 16 residues. Germline V gene data show CDR1 as MGHRA and CDR2 as YSYEKL. V was clipped by 3 bases and J by 5 bases; unmatched bases: 11. The CDR3 is CASSHHPAGVGETQYF. The CDR3 region has the DNA TGCGCCAGCAGCCACCACCCAGCGGGGGTGGGTGAGACCCAGTACTTC.